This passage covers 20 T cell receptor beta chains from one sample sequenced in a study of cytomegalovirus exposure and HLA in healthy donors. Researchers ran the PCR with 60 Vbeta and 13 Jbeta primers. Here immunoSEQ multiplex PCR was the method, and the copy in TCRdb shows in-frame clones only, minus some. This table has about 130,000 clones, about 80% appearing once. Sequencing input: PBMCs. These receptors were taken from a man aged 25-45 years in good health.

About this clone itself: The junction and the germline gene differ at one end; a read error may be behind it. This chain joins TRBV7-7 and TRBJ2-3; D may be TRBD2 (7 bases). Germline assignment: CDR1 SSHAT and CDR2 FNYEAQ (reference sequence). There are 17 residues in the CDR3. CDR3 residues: CASSLGTGGFDTDTQYF. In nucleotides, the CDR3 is TGTGCTAGCAGCTTAGGTACGGGGGGCTTCGATACAGATACGCAGTATTTT.

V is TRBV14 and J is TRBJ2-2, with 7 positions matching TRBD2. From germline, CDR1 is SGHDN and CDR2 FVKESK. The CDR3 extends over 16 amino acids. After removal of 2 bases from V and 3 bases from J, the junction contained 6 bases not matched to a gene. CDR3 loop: CASSQFGGSYTGELFF. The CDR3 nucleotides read TGTGCCAGCAGCCAATTCGGGGGGTCCTACACCGGGGAGCTGTTTTTT.

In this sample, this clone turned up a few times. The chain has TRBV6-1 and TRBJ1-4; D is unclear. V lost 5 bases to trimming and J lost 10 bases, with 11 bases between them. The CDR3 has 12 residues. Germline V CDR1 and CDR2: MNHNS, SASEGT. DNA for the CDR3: TGTGCCAGCAGTTTCAAGAACGGAAAACTGTTTTTT. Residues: CASSFKNGKLFF.

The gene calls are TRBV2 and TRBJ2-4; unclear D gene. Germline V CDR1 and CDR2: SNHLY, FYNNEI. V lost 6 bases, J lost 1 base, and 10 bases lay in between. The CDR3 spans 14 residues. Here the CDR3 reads CASRIRAAKNIQYF. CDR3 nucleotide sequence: TGTGCCAGCAGAATCAGAGCGGCCAAAAACATTCAGTACTTC.

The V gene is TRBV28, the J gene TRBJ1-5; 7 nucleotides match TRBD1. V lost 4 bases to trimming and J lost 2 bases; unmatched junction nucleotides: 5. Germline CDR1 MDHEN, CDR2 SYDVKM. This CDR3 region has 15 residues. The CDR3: CASSSYRGGNQPQHF. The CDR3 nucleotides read TGTGCCAGCAGTTCGTACAGGGGTGGCAATCAGCCCCAGCATTTT.

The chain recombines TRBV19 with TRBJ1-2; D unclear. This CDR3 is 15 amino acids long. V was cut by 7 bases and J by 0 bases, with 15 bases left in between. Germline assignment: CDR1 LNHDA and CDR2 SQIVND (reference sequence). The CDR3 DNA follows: TGTGCCAGTACCCCCATGGCCCTTTCTAACTATGGCTACACCTTC. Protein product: CASTPMALSNYGYTF. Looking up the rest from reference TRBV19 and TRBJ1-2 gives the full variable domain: DGGITQSPKYLFRKEGQNVTLSCEQNLNHDAMYWYRQDPGQGLRLIYYSQIVNDFQKGDIAEGYSVSREKKESFPLTVTSAQKNPTAFYLCASTPMALSNYGYTFGSGTRLTVV.

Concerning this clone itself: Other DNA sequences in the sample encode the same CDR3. CDR3 protein: CASSLLAESSYEQYF. The CDR3, as DNA: TGTGCCAGCAGCTTACTAGCGGAGAGCTCCTACGAGCAGTACTTC. This rearrangement joins TRBV7-3 to TRBJ2-7, with 7 positions matching TRBD2. The V gene's germline CDR1 is SGHTA and CDR2 FQGTGA. After removal of 2 bases from V and 0 bases from J, the junction contained 4 bases not matched to a gene. This CDR3 contains 15 residues.

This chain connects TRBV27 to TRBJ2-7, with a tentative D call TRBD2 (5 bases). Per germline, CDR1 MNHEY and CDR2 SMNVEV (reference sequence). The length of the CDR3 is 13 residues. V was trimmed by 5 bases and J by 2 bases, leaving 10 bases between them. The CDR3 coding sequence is TGTGCCAGCAGTATCCGGACTCCCTACGAGCAGTACTTC. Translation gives CASSIRTPYEQYF.

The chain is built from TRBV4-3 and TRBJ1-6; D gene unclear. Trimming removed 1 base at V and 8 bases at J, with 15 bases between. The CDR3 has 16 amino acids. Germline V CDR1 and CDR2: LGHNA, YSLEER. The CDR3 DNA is TGCGCCAGCAGCCAAGCCCCTGGCGGAGTGGATTCACCCCTCCACTTT. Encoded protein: CASSQAPGGVDSPLHF.

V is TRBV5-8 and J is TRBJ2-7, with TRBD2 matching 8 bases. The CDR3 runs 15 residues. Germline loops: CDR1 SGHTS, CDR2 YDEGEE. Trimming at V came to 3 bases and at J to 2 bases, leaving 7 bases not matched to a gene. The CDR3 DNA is TGTGCCAGCAGCTACCCGGGGGGGACCGCCTACGAGCAGTACTTC. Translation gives CASSYPGGTAYEQYF.

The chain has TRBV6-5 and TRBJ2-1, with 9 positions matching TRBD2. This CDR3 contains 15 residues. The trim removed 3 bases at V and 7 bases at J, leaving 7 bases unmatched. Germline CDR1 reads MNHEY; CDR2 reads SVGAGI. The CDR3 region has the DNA TGTGCCAGCAGTTATGTGGGAGCGGGAGGTAATGAGCAGTTCTTC. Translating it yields CASSYVGAGGNEQFF.

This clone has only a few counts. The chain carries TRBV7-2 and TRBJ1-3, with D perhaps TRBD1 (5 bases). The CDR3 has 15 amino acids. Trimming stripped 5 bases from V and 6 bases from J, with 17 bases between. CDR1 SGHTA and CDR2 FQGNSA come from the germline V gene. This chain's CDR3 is CASSLTADRLNTIYF. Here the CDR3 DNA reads TGTGCCAGCAGCCTCACAGCCGACAGATTAAACACCATATATTTT.

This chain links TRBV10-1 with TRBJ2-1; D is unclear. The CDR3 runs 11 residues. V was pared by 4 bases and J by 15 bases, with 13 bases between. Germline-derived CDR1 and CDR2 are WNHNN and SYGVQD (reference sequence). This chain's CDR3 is CASSAGEIRFF. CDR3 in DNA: TGCGCCAGCAGTGCCGGAGAAATACGGTTCTTC.

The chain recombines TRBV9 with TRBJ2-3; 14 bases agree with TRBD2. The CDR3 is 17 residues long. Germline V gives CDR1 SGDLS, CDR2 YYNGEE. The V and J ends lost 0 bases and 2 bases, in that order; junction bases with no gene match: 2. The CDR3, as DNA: TGTGCCAGCAGCGTAGAGGGACTAGCGGGAGCCACAGATACGCAGTATTTT. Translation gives CASSVEGLAGATDTQYF.

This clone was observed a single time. CDR3 DNA: TGTGCCAGCAGTTTAAGCGGGAGTTTAGCCAAAAACATTCAGTACTTC. It codes for CASSLSGSLAKNIQYF. The chain combines TRBV28 with TRBJ2-4, with 8 bases matching TRBD2. The V and J ends lost 2 bases and 0 bases, in that order; junction bases with no gene match: 3. Germline CDR1 and CDR2: MDHEN and SYDVKM. This CDR3 contains 16 residues.

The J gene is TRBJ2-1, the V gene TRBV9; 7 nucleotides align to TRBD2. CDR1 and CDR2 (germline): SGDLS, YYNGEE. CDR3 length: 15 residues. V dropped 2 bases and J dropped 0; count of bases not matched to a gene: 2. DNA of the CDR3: TGTGCCAGCAGCGTTAGCGGGCGCTCCTACAATGAGCAGTTCTTC. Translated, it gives CASSVSGRSYNEQFF.

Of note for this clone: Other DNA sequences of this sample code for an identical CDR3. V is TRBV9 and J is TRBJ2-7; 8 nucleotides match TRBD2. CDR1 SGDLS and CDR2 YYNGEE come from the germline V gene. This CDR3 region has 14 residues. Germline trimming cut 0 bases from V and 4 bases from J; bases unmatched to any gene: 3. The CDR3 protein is CASSVASGGYEQYF. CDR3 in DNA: TGTGCCAGCAGCGTAGCGAGCGGGGGTTACGAGCAGTACTTC.

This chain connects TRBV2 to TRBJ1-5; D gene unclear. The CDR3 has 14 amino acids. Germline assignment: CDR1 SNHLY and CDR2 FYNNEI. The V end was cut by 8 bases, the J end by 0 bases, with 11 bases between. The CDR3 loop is CASSEQNSNQPQHF. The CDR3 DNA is TGTGCCAGCTCCGAACAGAATAGCAATCAGCCCCAGCATTTT. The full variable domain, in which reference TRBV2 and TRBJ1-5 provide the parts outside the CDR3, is EPEVTQTPSHQVTQMGQEVILRCVPISNHLYFYWYRQILGQKVEFLVSFYNNEISEKSEIFDDQFSVERPDGSNFTLKIRSTKLEDSAMYFCASSEQNSNQPQHFGDGTRLSIL.

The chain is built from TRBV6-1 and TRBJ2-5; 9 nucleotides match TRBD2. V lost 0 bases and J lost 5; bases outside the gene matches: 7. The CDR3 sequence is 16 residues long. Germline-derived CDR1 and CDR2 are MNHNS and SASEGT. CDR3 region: CASSEALAGEWETQYF. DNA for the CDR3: TGTGCCAGCAGTGAAGCGTTAGCGGGAGAGTGGGAGACCCAGTACTTC.

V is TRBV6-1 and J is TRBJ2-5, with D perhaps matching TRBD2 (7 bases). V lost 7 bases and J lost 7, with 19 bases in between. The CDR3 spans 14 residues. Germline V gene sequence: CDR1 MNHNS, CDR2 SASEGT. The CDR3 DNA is TGTGCCAGCAATTGGGGAGGGGGAAGTGGGACCCAGTACTTC. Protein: CASNWGGGSGTQYF.